What follows are 31 T cell receptor beta chains derived from one specimen sequenced in a study of graft-versus-host responses after intestinal transplantation. These receptors are not linked to any known antigen. The protocol was immunoSEQ multiplex PCR, while the TCRdb copy is restricted to in-frame clones and leaves out a portion. The sample has about 83,000 clones; about 89% are singletons. The input for sequencing was unstimulated CD4+ T cells sorted from spleen or lymph node cells, taken before intestinal transplant. The receptors here all came from a human donor who received an intestinal transplant.

V is TRBV6-1 and J is TRBJ2-5; perhaps TRBD2 as D (5 bases). The CDR3 runs to 13 residues. Germline V CDR1 and CDR2: MNHNS, SASEGT. V lost 3 bases, J lost 4 bases, and 9 bases lay in between. CDR3 nucleotide sequence: TGTGCCAGCAGTGACAGTCGGGGAGAGACCCAGTACTTC. It codes for CASSDSRGETQYF.

The chain employs TRBV5-1 and TRBJ2-5; 9 nucleotides match TRBD1. The trim removed 4 bases at V and 2 bases at J, leaving 6 bases unmatched. The CDR3 totals 15 residues. CDR1 is SGHRS, CDR2 YFSETQ, per germline. The CDR3 DNA reads as TGCGCCAGCAGCGCGGGACAGGGCCAACAAGAGACCCAGTACTTC. It encodes CASSAGQGQQETQYF.

The chain links TRBV6-1 to TRBJ2-7, with a weak D call TRBD1 (6 bases). The CDR3 totals 15 residues. Germline V CDR1 and CDR2: MNHNS, SASEGT. The V end was cut by 4 bases, the J end by 0 bases, with 13 bases between. CDR3 nucleotide sequence: TGTGCCAGCAGTGTTTATACAGGGAGCTCCTACGAGCAGTACTTC. Amino acid sequence: CASSVYTGSSYEQYF.

This clone was picked up many times. This chain joins TRBV19 and TRBJ1-4, with 7 bases identical to TRBD1. Germline V gene data show CDR1 as LNHDA and CDR2 as SQIVND (reference sequence). The V and J ends lost 10 bases and 10 bases, in that order; junction bases with no gene match: 18. The CDR3 covers 15 residues. The CDR3: CANDIRGRDSRKLFF. CDR3 coding DNA: TGTGCCAACGATATCCGGGGGCGGGACAGTCGAAAACTGTTTTTT.

The chain employs TRBV5-6 and TRBJ2-7, with TRBD1 matching over 9 bases. This CDR3 has 14 residues. Per germline, CDR1 SGHDT and CDR2 YYEEEE. The junction had 5 bases not matched to a gene; V was cut back by 4 bases and J by 3 bases. The CDR3 spells CASSRDRAIYEQYF. In DNA form, the CDR3 reads TGTGCCAGCAGCCGGGACAGGGCCATCTACGAGCAGTACTTC.

The chain carries TRBV27 and TRBJ2-7; TRBD2 matches 11 bases. Germline V gene sequence: CDR1 MNHEY, CDR2 SMNVEV (reference sequence). The CDR3 is made up of 12 amino acids. Germline trimming cut 6 bases from V and 9 bases from J; bases unmatched to any gene: 4. The CDR3 DNA follows: TGTGCCAGCAGAATAGCGGGGGGGGTGCAGTACTTC. Protein sequence: CASRIAGGVQYF.

The sample holds a few counts of this clone. The V and J genes are TRBV21-1 and TRBJ2-3; the table's D gene call, TRBD2, was not cross checked with the DNA. TRBV21-1 is annotated as a pseudogene. The CDR3 runs 15 residues. CDR3 amino acids: CASSKRKRVTDTQYF. The CDR3 DNA sequence: TGTGCCAGCAGCAAACGGAAGCGGGTCACAGATACGCAGTATTTT.

This clone has more than one count but fewer than ten. J is TRBJ2-7 and V is TRBV5-5, with 8 bases fitting TRBD1. Germline-derived CDR1 and CDR2 are SGHKS and YYEKEE (reference sequence). The CDR3 totals 14 residues. V shed 0 bases and J 4 bases; nucleotides not matched to a gene: 3. In DNA form, the CDR3 reads TGTGCCAGCAGCTTGGGGACAGGGCGGTACGAGCAGTACTTC. Its protein is CASSLGTGRYEQYF.

The chain has TRBV6-5 and TRBJ1-2; tentatively, D is TRBD1 (6 bases). Germline loops: CDR1 MNHEY, CDR2 SVGAGI. This CDR3 spans 14 amino acids. Trimming stripped 1 base from V and 4 bases from J, with 10 bases between. CDR3 in DNA: TGTGCCAGCAGTTACTTTCAGGGGAGCTATGGCTACACCTTC. Amino acids: CASSYFQGSYGYTF.

The chain combines TRBV7-6 with TRBJ2-5; 8 nucleotides line up with TRBD2. J lost 5 bases, V lost 4 bases, and 15 bases had no gene match. The CDR3 is 17 residues long. The germline V gene encodes CDR1 SGHVS and CDR2 FNYEAQ. The CDR3 region has the DNA TGTGCCAGCAGCTCCTTGAGGGGAGCGGGGGCCCGGGAGACCCAGTACTTC. Residues: CASSSLRGAGARETQYF.

This clone was picked up one time. The chain carries TRBV2 and TRBJ2-7; 7 bases are shared with TRBD2. J was trimmed by 6 bases and V by 1 base; bases with no gene match: 6. Germline V gene lookup returns CDR1 SNHLY and CDR2 FYNNEI. There are 14 residues in the CDR3. The DNA for the CDR3 is TGTGCCAGCAGTGAAGGAAAGCGGGAAGCCGAGCAGTACTTC. Its translation is CASSEGKREAEQYF.

The gene calls are TRBV9 and TRBJ2-2; the D gene is possibly TRBD2 (6 bases). Trimming took off 0 bases at V and 0 bases at J, with 15 bases between the two ends. The CDR3 has 18 residues. The germline CDR1 and CDR2 sequences are SGDLS and YYNGEE. The CDR3 here is CASSVGVAGSANTGELFF. CDR3 DNA: TGTGCCAGCAGCGTAGGGGTTGCGGGAAGCGCGAACACCGGGGAGCTGTTTTTT. The whole variable domain, filled in from reference TRBV9 and TRBJ2-2, reads DSGVTQTPKHLITATGQRVTLRCSPRSGDLSVYWYQQSLDQGLQFLIQYYNGEERAKGNILERFSAQQFPDLHSELNLSSLELGDSALYFCASSVGVAGSANTGELFFGEGSRLTVL.

CDR3 amino acids: CASRSSGRGETQYF. In DNA form, the CDR3 reads TGTGCCAGCAGGTCTAGCGGGAGGGGGGAGACCCAGTACTTC. The J gene is TRBJ2-5, the V gene TRBV6-5; TRBD2 matches 12 bases. The CDR3 covers 14 residues. V trimming: 6 bases; J trimming: 5 bases; junction bases outside the gene matches: 4. Looked up from germline, CDR1 is MNHEY and CDR2 is SVGAGI.

V usage is TRBV7-6 and J usage is TRBJ2-3, with 7 bases lining up with TRBD1. This CDR3 has 16 amino acids. The germline V gene encodes CDR1 SGHVS and CDR2 FNYEAQ. Trimming removed 3 bases from V and 3 bases from J; junction bases left unmatched: 9. Here the CDR3 reads CASSFSRTGETDTQYF. CDR3 in DNA: TGTGCCAGCAGCTTTAGTCGTACAGGGGAAACAGATACGCAGTATTTT.

The CDR3 DNA reads as TGTGCCAGCAGACCCCAAAATAGCCGAACTTACTCCTACGAGCAGTACTTC. It yields the protein CASRPQNSRTYSYEQYF. V and J are TRBV28 and TRBJ2-7, with D uncertain. Germline lookup yields CDR1 MDHEN and CDR2 SYDVKM. The CDR3 sequence is 17 residues long. The V end lost 6 bases, the J end lost 0 bases, and 21 bases lay between the germline ends.

The chain employs TRBV25-1 and TRBJ1-1, with D perhaps matching TRBD1 (5 bases). This CDR3 has 14 amino acids. CDR1 MGHDK and CDR2 SYGVNS come from the germline V gene. V shed 3 bases and J shed 5 bases, with 13 bases lying between them. The CDR3 DNA follows: TGTGCCAGCAGTGAGACCGCCAGGGCGACTGAAGCTTTCTTT. Encoded protein: CASSETARATEAFF. Based on the CDR3 plus reference TRBV25-1 and TRBJ1-1, the full variable domain is EADIYQTPRYLVIGTGKKITLECSQTMGHDKMYWYQQDPGMELHLIHYSYGVNSTEKGDLSSESTVSRIRTEHFPLTLESARPSHTSQYLCASSETARATEAFFGQGTRLTVV.

The chain joins TRBV7-3 to TRBJ2-7; D remains ambiguous. The CDR3 is made up of 13 amino acids. Between the trimmed V and J ends, which lost 2 bases and 0 bases, there was a span of 5 bases. Germline V gives CDR1 SGHTA, CDR2 FQGTGA. As DNA, the CDR3 is TGTGCCAGCAGCTTAGGGCACTCCTACGAGCAGTACTTC. This codes for CASSLGHSYEQYF.

The chain recombines TRBV9 with TRBJ2-2; 10 bases align to TRBD2. J lost 10 bases, V lost 4 bases, and 7 bases had no gene match. The germline V gene has CDR1 SGDLS and CDR2 YYNGEE. CDR3 length: 14 residues. The CDR3 DNA follows: TGTGCCAGCAGCCCTACTAGCGGGGTCCTGGAGCTGTTTTTT. It encodes CASSPTSGVLELFF.

V gene TRBV18 combines with J gene TRBJ1-3; D unresolved. The CDR3 has 15 amino acids. Trimming stripped 2 bases from V and 0 bases from J, with 8 bases between. Per germline, CDR1 KGHSH and CDR2 LQKENI. Here the CDR3 reads CASSPGLSSGNTIYF. CDR3 nucleotides: TGTGCCAGCTCACCAGGGCTCAGCTCTGGAAACACCATATATTTT.

The chain recombines TRBV11-2 with TRBJ2-3; D is undetermined. In germline, CDR1 is SGHAT, CDR2 FQNNGV. This CDR3 spans 14 amino acids. Trimming took off 3 bases at V and 0 bases at J, with 7 bases between the two ends. The CDR3 loop reads CASSFIQSTDTQYF. The CDR3 DNA follows: TGTGCCAGCAGCTTTATCCAGAGCACAGATACGCAGTATTTT.

The V call is TRBV7-3, the J call TRBJ1-1, with 9 nucleotides matching TRBD1. After removal of 4 bases from V and 4 bases from J, the junction contained 4 bases not matched to a gene. The CDR3 is 14 amino acids. The germline CDR1 and CDR2 sequences are SGHTA and FQGTGA. CDR3 sequence (DNA): TGTGCCAGCAGCTCACAGGGGGCTGGCACTGAAGCTTTCTTT. As protein: CASSSQGAGTEAFF.

The V gene is TRBV15, the J gene TRBJ2-7; TRBD1 matches at 8 bases. CDR3 length equals 13 residues. Germline CDR1 and CDR2: LNHNV and YYDKDF (reference sequence). V lost 2 bases to trimming and J lost 13 bases; unmatched junction nucleotides: 10. The CDR3 region has the DNA TGTGCCACCAGCAGATACAGAGCAGGGGGCATATACTTC. This encodes CATSRYRAGGIYF. The whole variable domain, remainder taken from reference TRBV15 and TRBJ2-7, is DAMVIQNPRYQVTQFGKPVTLSCSQTLNHNVMYWYQQKSSQAPKLLFHYYDKDFNNEADTPDNFQSRRPNTSFCFLDIRSPGLGDTAMYLCATSRYRAGGIYFGPGTRLTVT.

V gene TRBV28 combines with J gene TRBJ2-7, with a possible D match to TRBD2 (6 bases). The CDR3 covers 13 residues. Trimming took off 9 bases at V and 5 bases at J, with 17 bases between the two ends. Germline V CDR1 and CDR2: MDHEN, SYDVKM. The CDR3 loop is CASGLAKPDEQYF. In DNA form, the CDR3 reads TGTGCCAGTGGCCTAGCGAAACCAGACGAGCAGTACTTC. The whole variable domain, remainder taken from reference TRBV28 and TRBJ2-7, is DVKVTQSSRYLVKRTGEKVFLECVQDMDHENMFWYRQDPGLGLRLIYFSYDVKMKEKGDIPEGYSVSREKKERFSLILESASTNQTSMYLCASGLAKPDEQYFGPGTRLTVT.

This clone was recorded once. The gene calls are TRBV7-6 and TRBJ1-5; 7 bases fit TRBD1. The CDR3 consists of 16 residues. Germline V gene sequence: CDR1 SGHVS, CDR2 FNYEAQ. After removal of 4 bases from V and 3 bases from J, the junction contained 9 bases not matched to a gene. The CDR3 DNA follows: TGTGCCAGCAGCTCAGGGACCGGACAGGCCAATCAGCCCCAGCATTTT. Translated, it gives CASSSGTGQANQPQHF.

The chain recombines TRBV4-2 with TRBJ1-6, with a possible D match to TRBD1 (5 bases). Trimming stripped 0 bases from V and 5 bases from J, with 8 bases between. CDR1 and CDR2 from the germline V gene are LGHNA and YNFKEQ. The CDR3 is made up of 15 amino acids. The CDR3: CASSQDGGDNSPLHF. The CDR3 DNA is TGTGCCAGCAGCCAAGACGGGGGGGATAATTCACCCCTCCACTTT.

The chain carries TRBV4-2 and TRBJ1-4; no definite D call. Looked up from germline, CDR1 is LGHNA and CDR2 is YNFKEQ. Trimming took off 0 bases at V and 8 bases at J, with 7 bases between the two ends. The length of the CDR3 is 13 residues. The CDR3 DNA sequence: TGTGCCAGCAGCCAAGATACGGGGGAAAAACTGTTTTTT. Encoded protein: CASSQDTGEKLFF.

This clone was seen just once. This sequence joins TRBV6-5 and TRBJ2-7; the match to TRBD2 covers 9 bases. Germline CDR1 is MNHEY and CDR2 is SVGAGI. The CDR3 contains 13 residues. V gave up 7 bases and J gave up 9 bases; unmatched junction bases: 10. DNA for the CDR3: TGTGCCAGCACCGAGTCAGCGGGAGGCGCGCAGTACTTC. It translates to CASTESAGGAQYF.

The chain combines TRBV5-1 with TRBJ2-1, with TRBD2 matching over 10 bases. Germline values: CDR1 SGHRS, CDR2 YFSETQ. The length of the CDR3 is 15 residues. J gave up 8 bases and V 1 base, and 6 bases lay outside the gene matches. In DNA, the CDR3 is TGCGCCAGCAGCTTGCCAAGCGGGGGGGCCGATGAGCAGTTCTTC. Amino acids: CASSLPSGGADEQFF.

A single count supports this clone. J is TRBJ2-1 and V is TRBV25-1, with 7 positions matching TRBD1. Germline trimming cut 6 bases from V and 4 bases from J; bases unmatched to any gene: 9. The CDR3 runs to 15 residues. CDR1 and CDR2 (germline): MGHDK, SYGVNS. CDR3 region: CASSARGQGYNEQFF. The CDR3 DNA sequence: TGTGCCAGCAGCGCGAGGGGGCAAGGATACAATGAGCAGTTCTTC.

This clone has just one count. V gene TRBV6-5 combines with J gene TRBJ2-7, with 7 nucleotides matching TRBD1. Germline V lookup: CDR1 MNHEY, CDR2 SVGAGI. The CDR3 runs to 14 residues. J gave up 2 bases and V 2 bases, and 3 bases lay outside the gene matches. The CDR3 sequence: CASSYPDRPYEQYF. The DNA of the CDR3 is TGTGCCAGCAGTTACCCGGACAGGCCCTACGAGCAGTACTTC.

Only one count was recorded for this clone. The CDR3 spells CASRALAGNIREQYF. For the CDR3, the DNA is TGTGCCAGCAGGGCATTAGCGGGGAATATCCGAGAGCAGTACTTC. The chain employs TRBV2 and TRBJ2-7, with 8 bases aligning to TRBD2. The trim removed 6 bases at V and 7 bases at J, leaving 14 bases unmatched. Looked up from germline, CDR1 is SNHLY and CDR2 is FYNNEI. The CDR3 covers 15 residues.